Sequencing of this TCR beta chain was carried out in a study of T cell responses to AZD1222 COVID-19 vaccine. Study findings and constraints: Close to half of all spike-specific TCRs reportedly target regions of the variants that are unmutated. Most donors were white British, females outnumbered males, and clonal diversity was possibly underestimated.

About this clone: Its antigen remains unidentified.

Sequencing was performed with immunoSEQ multiplex PCR; in TCRdb, only in-frame clones are kept and a portion is missing. The table records about 140,000 clones, around nine tenths of them present only once. The CDR3 spans 15 residues. V shed 2 bases, J shed 6 bases, and the junction held 5 bases outside the gene matches. Germline CDR1 is MNHEY and CDR2 is SVGEGT. This clonotype was sampled from an adult who received the AZD1222 COVID-19 vaccine. J is TRBJ2-2 and V is TRBV6-2 or TRBV6-3, with TRBD2 matching over 8 bases. Source: peripheral blood, taken 28 days after the second AZD1222 dose. For the CDR3, the DNA is TGTGCCAGCAGTTACAGCCTAGCGGGCTCCGGGGAGCTGTTTTTT. Its translation is CASSYSLAGSGELFF.